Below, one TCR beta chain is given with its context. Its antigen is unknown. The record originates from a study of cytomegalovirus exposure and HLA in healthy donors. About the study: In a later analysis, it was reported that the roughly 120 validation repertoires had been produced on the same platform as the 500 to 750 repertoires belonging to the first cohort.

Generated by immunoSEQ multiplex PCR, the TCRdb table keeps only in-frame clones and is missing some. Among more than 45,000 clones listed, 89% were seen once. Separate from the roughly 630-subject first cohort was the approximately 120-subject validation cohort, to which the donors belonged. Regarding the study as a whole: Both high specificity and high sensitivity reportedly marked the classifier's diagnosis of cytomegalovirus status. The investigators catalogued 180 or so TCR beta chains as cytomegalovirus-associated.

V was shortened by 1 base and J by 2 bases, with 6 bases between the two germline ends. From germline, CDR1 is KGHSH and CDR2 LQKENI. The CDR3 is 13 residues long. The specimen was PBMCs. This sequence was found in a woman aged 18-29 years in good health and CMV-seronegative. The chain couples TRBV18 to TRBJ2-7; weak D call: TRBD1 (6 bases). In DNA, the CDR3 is TGTGCCAGCTCACCACGACAGGCCTACGAGCAGTACTTC. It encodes CASSPRQAYEQYF.